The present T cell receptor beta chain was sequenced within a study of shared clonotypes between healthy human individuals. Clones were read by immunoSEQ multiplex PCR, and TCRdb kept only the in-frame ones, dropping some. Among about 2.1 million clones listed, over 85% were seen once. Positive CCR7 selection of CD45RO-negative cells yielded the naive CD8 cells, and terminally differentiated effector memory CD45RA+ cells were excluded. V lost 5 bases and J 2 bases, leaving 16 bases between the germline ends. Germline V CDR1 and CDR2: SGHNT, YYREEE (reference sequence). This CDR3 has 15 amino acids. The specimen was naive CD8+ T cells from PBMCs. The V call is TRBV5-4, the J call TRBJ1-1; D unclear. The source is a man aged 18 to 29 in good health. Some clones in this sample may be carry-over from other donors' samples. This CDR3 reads CASSFTARSNTEAFF. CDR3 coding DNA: TGTGCCAGCAGTTTCACGGCCAGGTCAAACACTGAAGCTTTCTTT.